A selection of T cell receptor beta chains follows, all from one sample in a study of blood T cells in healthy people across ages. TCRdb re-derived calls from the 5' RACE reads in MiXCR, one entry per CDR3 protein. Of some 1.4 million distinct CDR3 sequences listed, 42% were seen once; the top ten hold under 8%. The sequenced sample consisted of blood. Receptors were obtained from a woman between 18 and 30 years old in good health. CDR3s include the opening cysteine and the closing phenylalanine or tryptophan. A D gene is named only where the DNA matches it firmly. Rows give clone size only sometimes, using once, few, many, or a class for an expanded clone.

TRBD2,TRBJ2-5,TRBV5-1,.,TGCGCCAGCAGCGGGCGGGAGACTAGCCGTTTTGGGCAGTACTTC,CASSGRETSRFGQYF
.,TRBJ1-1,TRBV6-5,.,TGTGCCAGCAGTCCCCTCGCAGGAATGGCTGAAGCTTTCTTT,CASSPLAGMAEAFF
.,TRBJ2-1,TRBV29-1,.,TGCAGCGCCCTGAGGGGGAGCTCCTACAATGAGCAGTTCTTC,CSALRGSSYNEQFF
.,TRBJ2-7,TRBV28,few,TGTGCCAGCAGTGGGAGCATATACGAGCAGTACTTC,CASSGSIYEQYF
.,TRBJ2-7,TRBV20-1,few,TGCAGTGCTAGAGATTATCGGCGGGATGCCTACGAGCAGTACTTC,CSARDYRRDAYEQYF
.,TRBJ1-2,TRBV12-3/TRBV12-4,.,TGTGCCAGCAGTCGACAGATCTATGGCTACACCTTC,CASSRQIYGYTF
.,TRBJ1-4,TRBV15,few,TGTGCCACCAGCAGAGAAGCGGTGTCCCTGGAAAAACTGTTTTTT,CATSREAVSLEKLFF
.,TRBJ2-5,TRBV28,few,TGTGCCAGCAGTGTCGGGGGGCCGTTAGAGACCCAGTACTTC,CASSVGGPLETQYF
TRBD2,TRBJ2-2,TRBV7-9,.,TGTGCCAGCAGCTTAGGCTCGGGGGGGACTCGTCTCGGGGAGCTGTTTTTT,CASSLGSGGTRLGELFF
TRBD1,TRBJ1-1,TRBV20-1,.,TGCAGTGCGATGAAACGACAGGGGGCAAACACTGAAGCTTTCTTT,CSAMKRQGANTEAFF
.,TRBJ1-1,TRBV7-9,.,TGTGCCAGCAGCCCAGCCGCCACTGAAGCTTTCTTT,CASSPAATEAFF
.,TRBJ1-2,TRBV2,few,TGTGCCAGCAGTGAATGGCACAGCAGCTATGGCTACACCTTC,CASSEWHSSYGYTF
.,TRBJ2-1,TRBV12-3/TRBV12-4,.,TGTGCCAGCAGTCCGGGAGCTCGGGGCTACAATGAGCAGTTCTTC,CASSPGARGYNEQFF
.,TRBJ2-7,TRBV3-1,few,TGTGCCAGCAGCCAATCGGGACGGTCAATGTACGAGCAGTACTTC,CASSQSGRSMYEQYF
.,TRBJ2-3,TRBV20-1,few,TGCAGTGCTAGACCCTTCGGGGTAGTCACAGATACGCAGTATTTT,CSARPFGVVTDTQYF
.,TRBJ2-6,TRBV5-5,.,TGTGCCAGCAGCCTATTGACAGAATCTGGGGCCAACGTCCTGACTTTC,CASSLLTESGANVLTF
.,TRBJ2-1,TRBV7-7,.,TGTGTCAGCAGCGTTAGGGACTACAATGAGCAGTTCTTC,CVSSVRDYNEQFF
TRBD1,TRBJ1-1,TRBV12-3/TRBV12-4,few,TGTGCCAGCAGTTTAGCTGTCTGGGAAGGGGGCTCTACTGAAGCTTTCTTT,CASSLAVWEGGSTEAFF
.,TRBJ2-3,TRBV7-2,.,TGTGCCAGCAGCGTAGGACTCCACTCAGATACGCAGTATTTT,CASSVGLHSDTQYF
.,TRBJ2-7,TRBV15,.,TGTGCCACCAGCAGAGTTAGTAGCGGCTACGAGCAGTACTTC,CATSRVSSGYEQYF
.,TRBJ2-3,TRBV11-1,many,TGTGCCAGCAGCGCCGGACTTAGCACAGATACGCAGTATTTT,CASSAGLSTDTQYF
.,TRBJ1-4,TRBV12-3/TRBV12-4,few,TGTGCCAGCAGTCAAGGGAATAGTGAAAAACTGTTTTTT,CASSQGNSEKLFF
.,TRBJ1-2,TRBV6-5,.,TGTGCCAGCAGTGACCCGGGACGGGGCTATGGCTACACCTTC,CASSDPGRGYGYTF
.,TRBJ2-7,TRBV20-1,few,TGCAGTGCTAGCGGACCTCCGTCCTACGAGCAGTACTTC,CSASGPPSYEQYF
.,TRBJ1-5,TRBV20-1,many,TGCAGTGGTCGGCAGGGCGGGCTTGGCAATCAGCCCCAGCATTTT,CSGRQGGLGNQPQHF
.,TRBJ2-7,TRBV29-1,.,TGCAGCGTTGAAATAATACGGGGGTACGAGCAGTACTTC,CSVEIIRGYEQYF
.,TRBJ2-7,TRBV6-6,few,TGTGCCAGCAGCCTTACGACTCCGCCGCGTGAGCAGTACTTC,CASSLTTPPREQYF